This T cell receptor beta chain was identified during a study of T cell responses to AZD1222 COVID-19 vaccine. Trimming took 0 bases from V and 5 from J; bases not matched to a gene: 5. Looked up from germline, CDR1 is SGHTS and CDR2 is YDEGEE. The CDR3 spans 15 residues. Produced via immunoSEQ multiplex PCR; TCRdb's table is partial and in-frame only. Of about 200,000 clones detected, about 89% appear once; the ten largest clones hold 3% to 3.5%. The receptor was isolated from an adult who received the AZD1222 COVID-19 vaccine. V usage is TRBV5-8 and J usage is TRBJ2-1; 7 positions match TRBD2. This material consisted of peripheral blood, taken 28 days after the second AZD1222 dose. The CDR3 DNA reads TGTGCCAGCAGCTTGGTGAGCGGGACTCACAATGAGCAGTTCTTC. Protein: CASSLVSGTHNEQFF. The whole variable domain, remainder taken from reference TRBV5-8 and TRBJ2-1, is EAGVTQSPTHLIKTRGQQATLRCSPISGHTSVYWYQQALGLGLQFLLWYDEGEERNRGNFPPRFSGRQFPNYSSELNVNALELEDSALYLCASSLVSGTHNEQFFGPGTRLTVL.